These T cell receptor beta chains were read from a single sample in a study of Ad26.COV2.S vaccination and SARS-CoV-2 variants. Clones were read by immunoSEQ multiplex PCR, and TCRdb kept only the in-frame ones, dropping some. Of approximately 240,000 clones in the sample, over 75% were seen once. Sequencing was performed on peripheral blood, taken in a trial of Ad26.COV2.S vaccine versus placebo. The receptors shown here come from a person aged 18-65 years who received the Ad26.COV2.S COVID-19 vaccine or a placebo. The CDR3 runs from the conserved cysteine through the conserved F or W. Each record gives: V gene, J gene, CDR3 protein.

TRBV7-2	TRBJ2-5	CASSLEATRTQYF
TRBV23-1	TRBJ2-5	CASSQAGRSGNRSQETQYF
TRBV7-9	TRBJ1-1	CASSSTETVFSAGAFF
TRBV6-1	TRBJ2-1	CASSDPGQGAGNEQFF
TRBV5-1	TRBJ2-5	CASSWTGEGEETQYF
TRBV7-2	TRBJ1-2	CASSLIQGGINYGYTF
TRBV30	TRBJ1-3	CAWSVGSGNTIYF
TRBV15	TRBJ2-7	CATSRDQAMATYEQYF
TRBV27	TRBJ2-1	CASSRTSGDYNEQFF
TRBV2	TRBJ1-1	CASIWRTEAFF
TRBV9	TRBJ1-2	CASGANYGYTF
TRBV18	TRBJ2-5	CASSPGSFQETQYF
TRBV30	TRBJ1-1	CAWGVAATYLNTEAFF
TRBV28	TRBJ1-3	CASSLQGAGGNTIYF
TRBV7-8	TRBJ2-7	CASTPVGQGGNEQYF
TRBV29-1	TRBJ2-1	CSVEKTASGTSYNEQFF
TRBV7-2	TRBJ2-1	CASSPPGTSGRGDVFF
TRBV30	TRBJ2-1	CAWDKRGLSSYNEQFF
TRBV4-3	TRBJ2-3	CASSPGVQGPDTQYF
TRBV13	TRBJ1-3	CASSYPGGGENTIYF
TRBV10-3	TRBJ1-6	CAIRRANSPLHF
TRBV7-2	TRBJ2-3	CASSSLITSTDTQYF
TRBV25-1	TRBJ1-2	CASQPPGSWYGYTF
TRBV19	TRBJ2-7	CASSSGSSYEQYF
TRBV4-1	TRBJ2-4	CASSHGALQGNPKNIQYF
TRBV11-2	TRBJ2-6	CASRSPKTGANVLTF
TRBV7-3	TRBJ2-3	CASSSHRTGGESDTQYF
TRBV24-1	TRBJ2-1	CATSDFLGGDSYNEQFF
TRBV28	TRBJ1-4	CASSRRAGEKLFF
TRBV6-4	TRBJ1-2	CASSDRDTGGYTF
TRBV4-3	TRBJ1-1	CASSQDEYTEAFF
TRBV6-5	TRBJ2-7	CASSYFGDRGSYEQYF
TRBV29-1	TRBJ2-5	CSVWGLTPGTQYF
TRBV9	TRBJ2-7	CASSVGSVSYEQYF
TRBV9	TRBJ2-7	CASSPTYEQYF
TRBV24-1	TRBJ1-2	CATSDQGAYGYTF
TRBV14	TRBJ2-2	CASSHLPGELFF
TRBV28	TRBJ2-1	CASSFGTSVGNEQFF
TRBV19	TRBJ2-3	CASTPLNGVGTDTQYF
TRBV7-9	TRBJ2-7	CASSLLAGGLSYEQYF
TRBV24-1	TRBJ2-2	CATSDRIAGGFTGELFF